This T cell receptor (beta chain) was retrieved from a study of cytomegalovirus exposure and HLA in healthy donors. At the level of the study: A prior study identified 120 million or so unique TCR beta sequences from about 200 million T cells.

A single count supports this clone. Per germline, CDR1 DFQATT and CDR2 SNEGSKA (reference sequence). The CDR3 is made up of 8 amino acids. Vbeta (60) and Jbeta (13) primers were used in the PCR. The assay was immunoSEQ multiplex PCR, and TCRdb's table has in-frame clones only and misses some. The sample yields 150,000 to 200,000 clones, 75% to 90% seen once. What was sequenced was PBMCs. This receptor was taken from a woman aged 18-29 years in good health and CMV-seronegative. The genes are TRBV20-1 and TRBJ1-1; no clear D. This chain's CDR3 is CRGTEAFF. The CDR3 nucleotides are TGCCGGGGCACTGAAGCTTTCTTT.